These 11 T cell receptor beta chains were sequenced from one sample in a study of T cells after yellow fever vaccination. MiXCR, applied by TCRdb to the 5' RACE reads, yields one record per CDR3 protein. The sample records approximately 120,000 distinct CDR3 sequences, about 7% being singletons. Sequenced material: CD4+ T cells sorted from PBMCs, taken approximately 11 days after the first yellow fever vaccination. The receptors stem from a man aged 18 to 29 who received the YFV17D yellow fever vaccine.

This clonotype appeared a few times. The chain is built from TRBV5-4 and TRBJ2-3; D is uncertain. V dropped 5 bases and J dropped 3 bases, with 10 bases sitting between them. The CDR3 is made up of 13 amino acids. Germline lookup yields CDR1 SGHNT and CDR2 YYREEE (reference sequence). CDR3 residues: CASRPDPTDTQYF. CDR3 DNA: TGTGCCAGCAGACCGGACCCAACAGATACGCAGTATTTT.

Many counts were recorded for this clonotype. The rearrangement uses TRBV5-1 and TRBJ1-2; maybe TRBD1 (6 bases). Trimming took 4 bases from V and 2 from J, leaving 12 bases between them. The CDR3 extends over 14 amino acids. Germline V gene lookup returns CDR1 SGHRS and CDR2 YFSETQ. The CDR3 protein is CASSGGGENYGYTF. CDR3 DNA sequence: TGCGCCAGCAGCGGGGGGGGCGAAAACTATGGCTACACCTTC.

This clonotype has more than one count but fewer than ten. The chain carries TRBV7-2 and TRBJ1-2, with D tentatively TRBD1 (6 bases). Germline V CDR1 and CDR2: SGHTA, FQGNSA. V was trimmed by 3 bases and J by 6 bases, leaving 23 bases between them. This CDR3 is built from 17 residues. The CDR3, as DNA: TGTGCCAGCAGCTTCATTCTGCGGGGGCCAGGGTTGGATGGCTACACCTTC. It encodes CASSFILRGPGLDGYTF.

Only a few counts were recorded for this clonotype. The chain carries TRBV3-1 and TRBJ1-6; unclear D gene. The CDR3 contains 12 residues. V was pared by 8 bases and J by 10 bases, with 12 bases between. The V gene's germline CDR1 is LGHDT and CDR2 YNNKEL (reference sequence). The CDR3 nucleotides read TGTGCCAGCGGTCGGTTGAGGTCACCCCTCCACTTT. Protein product: CASGRLRSPLHF.

To note about this clonotype: A much larger clone differs by one base, so this may be a read error. V gene TRBV7-8 combines with J gene TRBJ2-3; D is uncertain. The germline V gene encodes CDR1 SGHVS and CDR2 FQNEAQ. Trimming left V 1 base short and J 2 bases short, with 13 bases between. The CDR3 length is 16 residues. Here the CDR3 reads CASSLVPMGVTDTQYF. The CDR3 region has the DNA TGTGCCAGCAGCTTAGTTCCCATGGGTGTCACAGATACGCAGTATTTT.

This clonotype showed up many times. The rearrangement uses TRBV4-1 and TRBJ2-7; D call uncertain. Per the germline V gene, CDR1 is MGHRA and CDR2 is YSYEKL. V lost 0 bases to trimming and J lost 1 base, with 7 bases between them. This CDR3 is 14 amino acids long. CDR3 residues: CASSQDLPSYEQYV. Here the CDR3 DNA reads TGCGCCAGCAGCCAAGATCTGCCTTCCTACGAGCAGTACGTC.

Remarks on this clonotype: This may be a read error, as it is one base from a much larger clone. The chain uses TRBV20-1 and TRBJ1-5; D gene unclear. CDR3 length: 13 amino acids. Per the germline V gene, CDR1 is DFQATT and CDR2 is SNEGSKA (reference sequence). CDR3 nucleotides: TGCAGTGCTAGAGATGCCGTAAATCAGTCCCAGCATTTT. This gives the protein CSARDAVNQSQHF.

The chain combines TRBV11-3 with TRBJ2-3, with D possibly being TRBD1 (6 bases). Germline CDR1 and CDR2: SGHNT and YENEEA. V was cut by 2 bases and J by 0 bases, with 9 bases left in between. The CDR3 is 15 amino acids. CDR3 in DNA: TGTGCCAGCAGCTTAAACAGGGCAAGCACAGATACGCAGTATTTT. Protein: CASSLNRASTDTQYF.

At least ten counts were recorded for this clonotype. This chain uses TRBV5-1 with TRBJ2-7; D is perhaps TRBD1 or TRBD2 (6 bases each). V shed 2 bases and J shed 2 bases, with 17 bases lying between them. The CDR3 is 16 residues long. Germline lookup yields CDR1 SGHRS and CDR2 YFSETQ. The CDR3 loop reads CASSFDVQGGAYEQYF. Here the CDR3 DNA reads TGCGCCAGCAGCTTCGACGTACAGGGAGGTGCCTACGAGCAGTACTTC.

This clonotype occurred many times. This sequence joins TRBV24-1 and TRBJ2-7; 9 nucleotides agree with TRBD1. Germline V CDR1 and CDR2: KGHDR, SFDVKD. This CDR3 has 14 residues. V dropped 7 bases and J dropped 4; count of bases not matched to a gene: 7. The CDR3 spells CATSWDRDLYEQYV. The CDR3 DNA reads as TGTGCCACCAGCTGGGACAGGGACCTTTACGAGCAGTACGTC.

This clonotype occurred a few times. The rearrangement links TRBV5-1 to TRBJ2-1; D gene uncertain. With 2 bases removed from V and 2 bases from J, the gap between germline ends came to 8 bases. The germline CDR1 and CDR2 sequences are SGHRS and YFSETQ. The length of the CDR3 is 14 residues. The CDR3 is CASSLTEAYNEQFF. The CDR3 DNA is TGCGCCAGCAGCTTAACAGAAGCCTACAATGAGCAGTTCTTC.